This TCR beta chain was sequenced in a study of T cells in localized non-small cell lung cancer. Broader study findings: Of the top 100 tumor clones, median 57 were in adjacent lung, some 30 among its top 100. Uninvolved adjacent lung showed higher T cell clonality than tumor. The study linked higher blood T cell density to longer overall survival.

Clones were read by immunoSEQ multiplex PCR, and TCRdb kept only the in-frame ones, dropping some. The profile shows about 10,000 clones, 80% to 95% of them singletons. On this clone: Its antigen remains unknown.

The V segment lost 4 bases and the J segment 0 bases; nucleotides outside the gene matches: 11. CDR3 size: 18 residues. The V gene's germline CDR1 is SGHRS and CDR2 YFSETQ. The specimen was peripheral blood, collected before any cancer treatment. The rearrangement joins TRBV5-1 to TRBJ2-3, with 10 bases that match TRBD1. The source is a male donor aged 60 or older with stage III squamous cell lung carcinoma. CDR3 sequence reads: CASSPRPGTGESTDTQYF. The CDR3, as DNA: TGCGCCAGCAGCCCACGTCCCGGGACAGGGGAAAGCACAGATACGCAGTATTTT. Combining the CDR3 with reference TRBV5-1 and TRBJ2-3 gives the whole variable domain KAGVTQTPRYLIKTRGQQVTLSCSPISGHRSVSWYQQTPGQGLQFLFEYFSETQRNKGNFPGRFSGRQFSNSRSEMNVSTLELGDSALYLCASSPRPGTGESTDTQYFGPGTRLTVL.